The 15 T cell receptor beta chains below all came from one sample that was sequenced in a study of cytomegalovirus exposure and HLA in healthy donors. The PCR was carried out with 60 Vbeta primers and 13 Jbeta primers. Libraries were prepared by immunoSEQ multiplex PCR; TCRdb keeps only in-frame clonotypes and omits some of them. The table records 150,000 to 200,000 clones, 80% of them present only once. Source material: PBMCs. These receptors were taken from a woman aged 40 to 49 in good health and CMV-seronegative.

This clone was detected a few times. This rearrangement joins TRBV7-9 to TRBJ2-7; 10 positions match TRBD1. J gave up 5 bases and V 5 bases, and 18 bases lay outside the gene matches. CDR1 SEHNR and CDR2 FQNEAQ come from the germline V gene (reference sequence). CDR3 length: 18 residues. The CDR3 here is CASSGKTGGEDSFNEQYF. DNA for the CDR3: TGTGCCAGCAGCGGAAAGACAGGGGGCGAGGACTCTTTTAACGAGCAGTACTTC.

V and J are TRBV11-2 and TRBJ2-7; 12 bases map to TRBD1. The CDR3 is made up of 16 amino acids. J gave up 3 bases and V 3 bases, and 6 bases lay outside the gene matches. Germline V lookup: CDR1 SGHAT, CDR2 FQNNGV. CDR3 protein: CASSFEGQGAFYEQYF. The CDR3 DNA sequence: TGTGCCAGCAGCTTCGAGGGACAGGGGGCATTCTACGAGCAGTACTTC.

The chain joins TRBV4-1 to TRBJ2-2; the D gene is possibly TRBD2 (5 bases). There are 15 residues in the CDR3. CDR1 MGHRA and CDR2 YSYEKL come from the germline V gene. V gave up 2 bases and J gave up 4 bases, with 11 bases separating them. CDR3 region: CASSQNAGGTGELFF. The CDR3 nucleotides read TGCGCCAGCAGCCAAAACGCAGGAGGCACCGGGGAGCTGTTTTTT.

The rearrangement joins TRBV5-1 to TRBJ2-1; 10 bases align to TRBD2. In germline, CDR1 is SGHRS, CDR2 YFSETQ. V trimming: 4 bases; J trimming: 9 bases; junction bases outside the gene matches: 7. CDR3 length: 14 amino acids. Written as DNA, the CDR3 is TGCGCCAGCAGCGATCCTAGCGGGAGTCCTGAGCAGTTCTTC. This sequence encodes CASSDPSGSPEQFF. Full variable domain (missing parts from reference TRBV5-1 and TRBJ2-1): KAGVTQTPRYLIKTRGQQVTLSCSPISGHRSVSWYQQTPGQGLQFLFEYFSETQRNKGNFPGRFSGRQFSNSRSEMNVSTLELGDSALYLCASSDPSGSPEQFFGPGTRLTVL.

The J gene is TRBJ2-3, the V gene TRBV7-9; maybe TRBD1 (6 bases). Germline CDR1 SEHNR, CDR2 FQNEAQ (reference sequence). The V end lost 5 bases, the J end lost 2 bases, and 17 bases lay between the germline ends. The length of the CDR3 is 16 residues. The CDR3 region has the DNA TGTGCCAGCAGCCTGTCCGGGACAAGATTCACAGATACGCAGTATTTT. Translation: CASSLSGTRFTDTQYF. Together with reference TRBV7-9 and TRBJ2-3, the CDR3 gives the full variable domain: DTGVSQNPRHKITKRGQNVTFRCDPISEHNRLYWYRQTLGQGPEFLTYFQNEAQLEKSRLLSDRFSAERPKGSFSTLEIQRTEQGDSAMYLCASSLSGTRFTDTQYFGPGTRLTVL.

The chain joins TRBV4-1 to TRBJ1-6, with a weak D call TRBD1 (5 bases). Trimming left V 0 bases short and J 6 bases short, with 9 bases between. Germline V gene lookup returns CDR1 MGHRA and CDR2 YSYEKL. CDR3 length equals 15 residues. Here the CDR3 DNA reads TGCGCCAGCAGCCAAGACCGGGACTTTAATTCACCCCTCCACTTT. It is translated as CASSQDRDFNSPLHF.

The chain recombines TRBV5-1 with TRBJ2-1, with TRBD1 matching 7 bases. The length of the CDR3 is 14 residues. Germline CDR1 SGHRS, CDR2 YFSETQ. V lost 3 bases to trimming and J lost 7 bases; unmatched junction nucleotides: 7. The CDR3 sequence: CASSSAGGRNEQFF. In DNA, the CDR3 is TGCGCCAGCAGCTCGGCAGGGGGTAGGAATGAGCAGTTCTTC.

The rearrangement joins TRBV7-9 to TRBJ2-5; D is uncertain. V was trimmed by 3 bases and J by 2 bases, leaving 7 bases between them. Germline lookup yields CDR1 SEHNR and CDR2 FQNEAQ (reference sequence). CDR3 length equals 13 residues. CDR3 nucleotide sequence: TGTGCCAGCAGCTTGAGTGTGCAAGAGACCCAGTACTTC. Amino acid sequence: CASSLSVQETQYF.

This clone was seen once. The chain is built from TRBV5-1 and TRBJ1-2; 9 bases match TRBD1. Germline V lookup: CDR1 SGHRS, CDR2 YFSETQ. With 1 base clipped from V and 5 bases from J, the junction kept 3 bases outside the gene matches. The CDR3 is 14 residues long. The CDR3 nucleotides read TGCGCCAGCAGCTTGAAGGGACAGGGATATGGCTACACCTTC. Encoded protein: CASSLKGQGYGYTF.

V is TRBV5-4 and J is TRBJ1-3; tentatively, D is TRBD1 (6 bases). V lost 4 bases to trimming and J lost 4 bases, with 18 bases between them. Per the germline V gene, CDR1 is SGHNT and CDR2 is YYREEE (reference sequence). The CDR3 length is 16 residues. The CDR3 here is CASSPGGQQTGNTIYF. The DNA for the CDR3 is TGTGCCAGCAGCCCGGGTGGACAGCAAACGGGAAACACCATATATTTT. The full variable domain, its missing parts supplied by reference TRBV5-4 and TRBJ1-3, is ETGVTQSPTHLIKTRGQQVTLRCSSQSGHNTVSWYQQALGQGPQFIFQYYREEENGRGNFPPRFSGLQFPNYSSELNVNALELDDSALYLCASSPGGQQTGNTIYFGEGSWLTVV.

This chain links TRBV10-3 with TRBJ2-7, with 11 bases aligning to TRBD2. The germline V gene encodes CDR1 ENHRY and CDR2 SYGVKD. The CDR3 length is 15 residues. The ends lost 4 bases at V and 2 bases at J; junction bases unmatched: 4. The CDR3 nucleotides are TGTGCCATCAGTGGTAGCGGGAGGGCTGCCTACGAGCAGTACTTC. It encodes CAISGSGRAAYEQYF.

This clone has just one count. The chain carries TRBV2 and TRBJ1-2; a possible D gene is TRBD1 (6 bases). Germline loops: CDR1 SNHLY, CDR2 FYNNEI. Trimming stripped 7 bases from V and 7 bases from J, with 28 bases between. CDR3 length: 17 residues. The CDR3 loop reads CASIPPPTGMGRGGYTF. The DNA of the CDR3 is TGTGCCAGCATTCCGCCCCCTACAGGGATGGGAAGGGGTGGCTACACCTTC.

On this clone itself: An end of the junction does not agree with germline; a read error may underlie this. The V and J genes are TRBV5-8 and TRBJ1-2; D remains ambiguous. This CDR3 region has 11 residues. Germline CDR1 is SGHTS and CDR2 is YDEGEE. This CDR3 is CASSLEWREAF. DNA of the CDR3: TGTGCCAGCAGCTTGGAGTGGCGCGAGGCCTTC.

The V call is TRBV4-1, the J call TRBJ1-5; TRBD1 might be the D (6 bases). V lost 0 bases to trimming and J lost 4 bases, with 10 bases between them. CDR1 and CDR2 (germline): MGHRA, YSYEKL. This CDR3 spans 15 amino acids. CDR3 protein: CASSQDLTGNQPQHF. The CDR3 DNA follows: TGCGCCAGCAGCCAAGATCTGACAGGTAATCAGCCCCAGCATTTT.

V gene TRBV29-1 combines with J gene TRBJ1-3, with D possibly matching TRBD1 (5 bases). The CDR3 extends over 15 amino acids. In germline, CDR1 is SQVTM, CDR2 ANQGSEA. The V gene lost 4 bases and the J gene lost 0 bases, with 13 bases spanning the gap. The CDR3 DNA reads TGCAGCGTTGGGGGCGACTTCGCCTCTGGAAACACCATATATTTT. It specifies CSVGGDFASGNTIYF.